Listed here are 6 T cell receptor beta chains from one sample, sequenced in a study of T-cell reconstitution after alpha-beta-depleted transplantation in children. Antigens of these TCRs are unknown. Findings of the study overall: One year post-transplant, T-cell counts and diversity were largely derived from T cells produced anew.

TCRbeta library construction was performed incorporating unique molecular identifiers. TCRdb recomputed calls from the PCR reads with MiXCR, one row per CDR3 protein. The data contain about 300,000 distinct CDR3 sequences, about 7.3% of them seen just once; the ten biggest clones take up about 8.2%. Source: peripheral blood, taken 360 days after TCRalphabeta/CD19-depleted stem cell transplant. The receptors stem from a female patient under 10 years old who had a stem cell transplant for Fanconi anemia, so the T cells may come from the graft donor.

This clonotype appeared a few times. The chain has TRBV5-6 and TRBJ1-1; tentative D call: TRBD1 (6 bases). The germline gives CDR1 SGHDT, CDR2 YYEEEE. Trimming pared 4 bases from V and 1 base from J, leaving 20 bases between. The CDR3 loop spans 17 amino acids. CDR3 DNA sequence: TGTGCCAGCAGCCGATCCCCTTGGGGAGGGGGGAACACTGAAGCTTTCTTT. This codes for CASSRSPWGGGNTEAFF. Using reference TRBV5-6 and TRBJ1-1 for the parts outside the CDR3, the full variable domain is DAGVTQSPTHLIKTRGQQVTLRCSPKSGHDTVSWYQQALGQGPQFIFQYYEEEERQRGNFPDRFSGHQFPNYSSELNVNALLLGDSALYLCASSRSPWGGGNTEAFFGQGTRLTVV.

The gene calls are TRBV7-3 and TRBJ2-2; possibly TRBD1 for D (5 bases). V shed 5 bases and J shed 4 bases, with 23 bases lying between them. This CDR3 contains 18 residues. Looked up from germline, CDR1 is SGHTA and CDR2 is FQGTGA. The CDR3 bases are TGTGCCAGCAGCGCTTCTGCGAACAGGTTTTCAGGCACCGGGGAGCTGTTTTTT. Protein sequence: CASSASANRFSGTGELFF.

The chain employs TRBV3-1 and TRBJ1-1; 7 bases are shared with TRBD1. Losses at the gene ends were 4 bases for V and 6 bases for J; bases not matched to a gene: 11. This CDR3 is built from 15 residues. Germline V gives CDR1 LGHDT, CDR2 YNNKEL (reference sequence). Here the CDR3 DNA reads TGTGCCAGCAGCCGGGCCGCCGTGACAGGGCCTGAAGCTTTCTTT. The encoded protein is CASSRAAVTGPEAFF.

The sample holds many counts of this clonotype. The chain combines TRBV4-2 with TRBJ2-1; no firm D call. There are 11 residues in the CDR3. Germline-derived CDR1 and CDR2 are LGHNA and YNFKEQ. Between the trimmed V and J ends, which lost 4 bases and 10 bases, there was a span of 8 bases. Here the CDR3 DNA reads TGTGCCAGCAGCCCGGGTGAGGAGCAGTTCTTC. Protein: CASSPGEEQFF.

The sample holds many counts of this clonotype. The J gene is TRBJ2-7, the V gene TRBV7-8; the D is unclear. V lost 1 base, J lost 1 base, and 8 bases lay in between. This CDR3 region has 14 residues. Germline CDR1 is SGHVS and CDR2 is FQNEAQ. CDR3 sequence: CASSLGLKSYEQYV. The CDR3 region has the DNA TGTGCCAGCAGCTTAGGTCTCAAGTCCTACGAGCAGTACGTC.

This clonotype was detected many times. This chain links TRBV4-2 with TRBJ2-3; 12 nucleotides agree with TRBD2. The CDR3 is made up of 18 amino acids. CDR1 is LGHNA and CDR2 is YNFKEQ in the germline V gene. V lost 1 base, J lost 5 bases, and 10 bases stayed unmatched. This CDR3 reads CASSQVVASGRGGDTQYF. CDR3 bases: TGTGCCAGCAGCCAAGTAGTGGCTAGCGGGAGGGGGGGAGATACGCAGTATTTT.